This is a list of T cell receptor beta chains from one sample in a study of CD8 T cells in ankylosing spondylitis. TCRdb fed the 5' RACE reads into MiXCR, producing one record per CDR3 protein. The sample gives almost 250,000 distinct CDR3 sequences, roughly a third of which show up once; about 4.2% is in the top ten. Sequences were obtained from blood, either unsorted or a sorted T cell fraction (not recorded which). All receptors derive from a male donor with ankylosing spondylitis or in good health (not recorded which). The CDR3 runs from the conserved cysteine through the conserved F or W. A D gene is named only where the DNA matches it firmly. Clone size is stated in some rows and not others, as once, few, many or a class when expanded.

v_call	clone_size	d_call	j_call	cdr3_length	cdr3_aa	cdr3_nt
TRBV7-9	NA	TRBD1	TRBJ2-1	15	CASSLTGGSSNEQFF	TGTGCCAGCAGCTTGACAGGGGGAAGTTCGAATGAGCAGTTCTTC
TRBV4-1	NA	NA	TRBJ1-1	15	CASSQVAGMNTEAFF	TGCGCCAGCAGCCAAGTGGCAGGAATGAACACTGAAGCTTTCTTT
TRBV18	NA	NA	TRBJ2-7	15	CASSPGQQFTYEQYF	TGTGCCAGCTCACCCGGACAGCAATTTACCTACGAGCAGTACTTC
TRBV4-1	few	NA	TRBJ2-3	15	CASSQDEWVSDTQYF	TGCGCCAGCAGCCAAGATGAATGGGTTTCGGATACGCAGTATTTT
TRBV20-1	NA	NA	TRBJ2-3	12	CSARGNADTQYF	TGCAGTGCTAGGGGGAATGCAGATACGCAGTATTTT
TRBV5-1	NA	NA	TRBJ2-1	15	CASSLRSGPNNEQFF	TGCGCCAGCAGCTTGCGTTCAGGGCCCAACAATGAGCAGTTCTTC
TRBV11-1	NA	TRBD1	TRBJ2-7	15	CASSFGTGSSYEQYF	TGTGCCAGCAGTTTCGGGACAGGGAGCTCCTACGAGCAGTACTTC
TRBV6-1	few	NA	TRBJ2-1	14	CASSSQRAYNEQFF	TGTGCCAGCAGCTCCCAGAGGGCTTACAATGAGCAGTTCTTC
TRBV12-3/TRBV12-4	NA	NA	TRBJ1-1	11	CASSEGTEAFF	TGTGCCAGCAGTGAGGGCACTGAAGCTTTCTTT
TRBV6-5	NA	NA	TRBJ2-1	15	CASSYGGNGYNEQFF	TGTGCCAGCAGTTACGGAGGAAACGGTTACAATGAGCAGTTCTTC
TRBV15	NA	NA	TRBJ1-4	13	CATSRDASEKLFF	TGTGCCACCAGCAGAGATGCGAGTGAAAAACTGTTTTTT
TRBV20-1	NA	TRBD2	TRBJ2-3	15	CSAHRLAGNQWAQYF	TGCAGTGCGCACCGACTAGCGGGGAACCAGTGGGCGCAGTATTTT
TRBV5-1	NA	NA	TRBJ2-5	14	CASGQMGNQETQYF	TGCGCCAGCGGTCAAATGGGGAATCAAGAGACCCAGTACTTC
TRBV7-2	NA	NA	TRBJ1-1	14	CASSFGAVNTEAFF	TGTGCCAGCAGCTTCGGTGCGGTGAACACTGAAGCTTTCTTT
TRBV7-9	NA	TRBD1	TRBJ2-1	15	CASSTIPGTGVEQFF	TGTGCCAGCAGCACAATCCCCGGGACAGGGGTTGAGCAGTTCTTC
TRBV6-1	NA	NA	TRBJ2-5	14	CASRTKGGQETQYF	TGTGCCAGTAGGACGAAAGGGGGGCAAGAGACCCAGTACTTC
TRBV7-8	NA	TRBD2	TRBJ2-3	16	CASSTRTSSPSDTQYF	TGTGCCAGCAGCACCCGGACTAGCAGCCCCTCCGATACGCAGTATTTT
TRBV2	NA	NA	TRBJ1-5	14	CASNERTRDQPQHF	TGTGCCAGCAACGAACGGACAAGGGACCAGCCCCAGCATTTT
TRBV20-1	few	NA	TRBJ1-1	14	CSARDLPERGEAFF	TGCAGTGCTAGAGATCTTCCAGAACGAGGTGAAGCTTTCTTT
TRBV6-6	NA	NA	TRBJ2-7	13	CASSYSQDYEQYF	TGTGCCAGCAGTTACTCTCAGGATTACGAGCAGTACTTC
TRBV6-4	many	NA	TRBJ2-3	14	CASSEGQDTDTQYF	TGTGCCAGCAGTGAAGGGCAAGACACAGATACGCAGTATTTT
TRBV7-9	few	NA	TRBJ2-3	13	CASSLGVLDTQYF	TGTGCCAGCAGCTTAGGGGTCTTGGATACGCAGTATTTT
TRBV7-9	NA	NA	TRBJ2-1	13	CASSHSSVNEQFF	TGTGCCAGCAGCCATTCTAGCGTCAATGAGCAGTTCTTC
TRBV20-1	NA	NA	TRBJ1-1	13	CSATGGSDTEAFF	TGCAGTGCTACGGGGGGCTCTGACACTGAAGCTTTCTTT
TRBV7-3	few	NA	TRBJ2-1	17	CASSSKGGLNPRNEQFF	TGTGCCAGCAGCTCGAAGGGGGGGCTAAACCCACGGAATGAGCAGTTCTTC
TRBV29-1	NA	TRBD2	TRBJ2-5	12	CSVGGAVETQYF	TGCAGCGTCGGGGGGGCTGTGGAGACCCAGTACTTC
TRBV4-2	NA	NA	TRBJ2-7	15	CASSQDRGLTYEQYF	TGTGCCAGCAGCCAAGATCGGGGCCTAACCTACGAGCAGTACTTC
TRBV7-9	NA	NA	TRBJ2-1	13	CASSYGRGDEQFF	TGTGCCAGCAGCTATGGTCGGGGTGATGAGCAGTTCTTC
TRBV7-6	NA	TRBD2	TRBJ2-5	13	CASSSGLAETQYF	TGTGCCAGCAGCTCGGGACTAGCAGAGACCCAGTACTTC
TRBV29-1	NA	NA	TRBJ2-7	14	CSVEGRDSAYEQYF	TGCAGCGTTGAAGGGCGGGACAGTGCCTACGAGCAGTACTTC
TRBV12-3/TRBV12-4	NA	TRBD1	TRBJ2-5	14	CASTRQGSGETQYF	TGTGCCAGCACCCGACAGGGGTCTGGGGAGACCCAGTACTTC
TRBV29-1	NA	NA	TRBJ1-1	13	CSVKEASNTEAFF	TGCAGCGTGAAAGAAGCTTCGAACACTGAAGCTTTCTTT
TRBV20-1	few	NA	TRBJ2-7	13	CSAKAWDTYEQYF	TGCAGTGCTAAGGCTTGGGACACCTACGAGCAGTACTTC
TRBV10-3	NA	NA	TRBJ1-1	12	CAIRGTNTEAFF	TGTGCCATCAGGGGAACGAACACTGAAGCTTTCTTT
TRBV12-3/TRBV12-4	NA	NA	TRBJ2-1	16	CASSDRGQGWVNEQFF	TGTGCCAGCAGTGACCGGGGCCAGGGTTGGGTCAATGAGCAGTTCTTC
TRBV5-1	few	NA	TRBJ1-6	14	CASSRGGNNSPLHF	TGCGCCAGCAGCAGAGGAGGGAATAATTCACCCCTCCACTTT
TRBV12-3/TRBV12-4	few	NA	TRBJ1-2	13	CASSLFGSHGYTF	TGTGCCAGCAGTTTATTTGGCTCTCATGGCTACACCTTC
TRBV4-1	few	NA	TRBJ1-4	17	CASSQDRSGTTNEKLFF	TGCGCCAGCAGCCAAGATCGATCGGGGACAACTAATGAAAAACTGTTTTTT
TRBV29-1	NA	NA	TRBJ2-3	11	CGGTSTDTQYF	TGCGGGGGAACTAGCACAGATACGCAGTATTTT
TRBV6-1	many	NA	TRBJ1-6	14	CASRTDRNNSPLHF	TGTGCCAGCAGGACTGACAGGAACAATTCACCCCTCCACTTT
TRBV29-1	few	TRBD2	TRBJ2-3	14	CSVGGGFYEDTQYF	TGCAGCGTTGGGGGGGGTTTCTATGAGGACACGCAGTATTTT
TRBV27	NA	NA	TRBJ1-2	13	CASSLGGPRGYTF	TGTGCCAGCAGTTTAGGAGGGCCCAGGGGCTACACCTTC
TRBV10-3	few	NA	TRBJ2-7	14	CATGHVDSSYEQYF	TGTGCCACTGGACACGTCGACAGCTCCTACGAGCAGTACTTC
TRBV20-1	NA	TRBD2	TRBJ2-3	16	CSARDIGSGAADTQYF	TGCAGTGCTAGAGATATTGGGAGCGGGGCTGCAGATACGCAGTATTTT
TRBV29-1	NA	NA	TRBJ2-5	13	CSVASRIQETQYF	TGCAGCGTTGCGTCGAGGATCCAAGAGACCCAGTACTTC